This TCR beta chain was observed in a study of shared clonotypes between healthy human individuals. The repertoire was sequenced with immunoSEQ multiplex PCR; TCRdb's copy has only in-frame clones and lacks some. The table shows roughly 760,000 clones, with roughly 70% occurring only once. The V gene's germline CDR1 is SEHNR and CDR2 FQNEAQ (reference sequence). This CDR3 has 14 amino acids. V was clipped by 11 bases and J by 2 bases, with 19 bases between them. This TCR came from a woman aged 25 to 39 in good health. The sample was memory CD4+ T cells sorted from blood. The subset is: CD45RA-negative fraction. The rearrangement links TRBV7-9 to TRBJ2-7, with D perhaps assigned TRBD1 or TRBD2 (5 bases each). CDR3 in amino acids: CAVQGVAGTYEQYF. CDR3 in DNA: TGTGCCGTCCAGGGCGTTGCCGGGACCTACGAGCAGTACTTC.